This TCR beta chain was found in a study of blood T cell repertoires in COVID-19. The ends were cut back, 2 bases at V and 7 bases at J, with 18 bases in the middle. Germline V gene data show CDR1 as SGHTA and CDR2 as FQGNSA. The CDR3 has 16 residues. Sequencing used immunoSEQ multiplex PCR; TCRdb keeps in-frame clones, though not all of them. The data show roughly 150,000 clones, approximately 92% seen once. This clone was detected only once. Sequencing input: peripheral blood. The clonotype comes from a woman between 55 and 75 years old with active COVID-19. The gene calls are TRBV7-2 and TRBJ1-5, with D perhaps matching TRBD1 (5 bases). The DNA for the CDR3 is TGTGCCAGCAGCTTATCCAGTGTTGGGGCATGGCAGCCCCAGCATTTT. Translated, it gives CASSLSSVGAWQPQHF.